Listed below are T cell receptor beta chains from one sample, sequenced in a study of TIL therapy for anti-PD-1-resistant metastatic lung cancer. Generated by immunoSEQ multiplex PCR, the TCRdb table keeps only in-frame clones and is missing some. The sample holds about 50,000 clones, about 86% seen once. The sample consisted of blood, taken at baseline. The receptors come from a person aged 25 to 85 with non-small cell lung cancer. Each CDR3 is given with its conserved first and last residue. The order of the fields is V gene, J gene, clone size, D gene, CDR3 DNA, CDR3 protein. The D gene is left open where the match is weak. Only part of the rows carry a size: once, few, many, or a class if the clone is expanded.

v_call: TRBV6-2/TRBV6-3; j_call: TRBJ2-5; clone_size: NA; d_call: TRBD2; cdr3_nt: TGTGCCAGCAGTGGAGCGGGGGAAAACCAAGAGACCCAGTACTTC; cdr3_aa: CASSGAGENQETQYF
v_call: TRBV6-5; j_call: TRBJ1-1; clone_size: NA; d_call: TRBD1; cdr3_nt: TGTGCCAGCAGAGTAACAGGGGGCACTGAAGCTTTCTTT; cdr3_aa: CASRVTGGTEAFF
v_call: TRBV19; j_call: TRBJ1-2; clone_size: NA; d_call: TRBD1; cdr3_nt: TGTGCCAGTAGTCCCCGGGACAGGGCTGGCTACACCTTC; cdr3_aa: CASSPRDRAGYTF
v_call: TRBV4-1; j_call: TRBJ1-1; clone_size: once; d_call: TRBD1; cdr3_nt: TGCGCCAGCAGCCAAGATTTGGCCAGGGGGAGAACTGAAGCTTTCTTT; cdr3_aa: CASSQDLARGRTEAFF
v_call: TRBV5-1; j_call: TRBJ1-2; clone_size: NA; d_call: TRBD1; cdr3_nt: TGCGCCAGCAGCTTACAGGGGGAGTCCAACTATGGCTACACCTTC; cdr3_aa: CASSLQGESNYGYTF
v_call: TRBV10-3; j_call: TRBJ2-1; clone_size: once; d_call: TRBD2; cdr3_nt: TGTGCCATCAGTGCCCCTAGCGGGCCTCACAATGAGCAGTTCTTC; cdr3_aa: CAISAPSGPHNEQFF
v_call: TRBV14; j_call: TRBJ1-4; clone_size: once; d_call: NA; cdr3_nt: TGTGCCAGCAGTGCCCCCCCCATCAACGGCCGGGCTAATGAAAAACTGTTTTTT; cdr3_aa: CASSAPPINGRANEKLFF
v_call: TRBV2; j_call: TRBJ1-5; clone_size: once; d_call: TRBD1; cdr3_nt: TGTGCCAGCAGTGACAGGGGGCATCAGCCCCAGCATTTT; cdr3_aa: CASSDRGHQPQHF
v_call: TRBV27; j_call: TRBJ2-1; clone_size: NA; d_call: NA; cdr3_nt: TGTGCCAGCACGGGGCAGGGGCGGAGTCACAATGAGCAGTTCTTC; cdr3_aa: CASTGQGRSHNEQFF
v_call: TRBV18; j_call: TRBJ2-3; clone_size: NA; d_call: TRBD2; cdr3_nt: TGTGCCAGCTCACCTACTGGGCTGACTAGCGGTAGCACAGATACGCAGTATTTT; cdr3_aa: CASSPTGLTSGSTDTQYF
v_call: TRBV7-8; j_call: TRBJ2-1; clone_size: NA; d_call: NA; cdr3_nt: TGTGCCAGCAGCCTACTTTTCGATGAGCAGTTCTTC; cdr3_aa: CASSLLFDEQFF
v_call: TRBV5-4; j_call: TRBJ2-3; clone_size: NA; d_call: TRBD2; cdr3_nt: TGTGCCAGCAGCTTGACTGCTAGCGGGAGGGCCGGGGGCACAGATACGCAGTATTTT; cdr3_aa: CASSLTASGRAGGTDTQYF
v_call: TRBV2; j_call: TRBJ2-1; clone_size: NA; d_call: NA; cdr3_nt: TGTGCCAGCAGTGAAACCCCTGACTACTTCCCCTACAATGAGCAGTTCTTC; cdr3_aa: CASSETPDYFPYNEQFF
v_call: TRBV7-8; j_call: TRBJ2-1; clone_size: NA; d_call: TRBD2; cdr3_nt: TGTGCCAGCAGCTTAGGGGAGCGGGGGAGTGGTGAGCAGTTCTTC; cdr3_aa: CASSLGERGSGEQFF
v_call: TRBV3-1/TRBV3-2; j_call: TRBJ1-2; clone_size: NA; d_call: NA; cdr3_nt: TGTGCCAGCAGCCAAGAGGGCCAAATGGTAAACTATGGCTACACCTTC; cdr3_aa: CASSQEGQMVNYGYTF
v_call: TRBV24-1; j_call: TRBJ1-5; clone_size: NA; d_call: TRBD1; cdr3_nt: TGTGCCACCAGAGGACAGGGGAATCAGCCCCAGCATTTT; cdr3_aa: CATRGQGNQPQHF
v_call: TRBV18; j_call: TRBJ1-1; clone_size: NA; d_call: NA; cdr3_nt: TGTGCCAGCTCACCCAGGGCGGGTTTGAACACTGAAGCTTTCTTT; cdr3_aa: CASSPRAGLNTEAFF
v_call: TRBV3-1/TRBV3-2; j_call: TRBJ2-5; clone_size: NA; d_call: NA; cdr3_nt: TGTGCCAGCAGCCCGAGTTTGGGACAAGAGACCCAGTACTTC; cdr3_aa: CASSPSLGQETQYF
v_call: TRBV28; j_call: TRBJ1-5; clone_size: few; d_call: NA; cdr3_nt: TGTGCCAGCAGTGCAGGGATTGACAATCAGCCCCAGCATTTT; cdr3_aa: CASSAGIDNQPQHF
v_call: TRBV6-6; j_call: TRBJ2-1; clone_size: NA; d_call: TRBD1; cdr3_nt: TGTGCCAGCACCTTGACAGGGCGGCATGAGCAGTTCTTC; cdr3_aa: CASTLTGRHEQFF
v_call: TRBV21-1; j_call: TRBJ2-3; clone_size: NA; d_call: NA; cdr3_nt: TGTGCCAGCAGCCTGGGGGACAGGGGGATCTTAGATACGCAGTATTTT; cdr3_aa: CASSLGDRGILDTQYF
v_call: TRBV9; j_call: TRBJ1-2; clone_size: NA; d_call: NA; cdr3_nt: TGTGCCAGCAGCGTAGGTACCTTTCGGGGCGTGGGCTACACCTTC; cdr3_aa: CASSVGTFRGVGYTF
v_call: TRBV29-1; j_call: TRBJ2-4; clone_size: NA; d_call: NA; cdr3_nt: TGCAGCGTAAGAGGAGATCTAGCCAAAAACATTCAGTACTTC; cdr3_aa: CSVRGDLAKNIQYF
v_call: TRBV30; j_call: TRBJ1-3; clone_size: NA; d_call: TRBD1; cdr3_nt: TGTGCCTGGAGTGTTGGCACAGGGGCAGGAAACACCATATATTTT; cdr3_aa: CAWSVGTGAGNTIYF
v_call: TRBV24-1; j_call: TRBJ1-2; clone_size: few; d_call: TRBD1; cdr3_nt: TGTGCCACCAGTGACGGGGGGACAGGGCTGGGTGGCTACACCTTC; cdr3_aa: CATSDGGTGLGGYTF
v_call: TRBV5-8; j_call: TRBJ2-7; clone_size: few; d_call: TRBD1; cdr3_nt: TGTGCCAGCAGCGGGGGGACAGGACAAAGCTCCTACGAGCAGTACTTC; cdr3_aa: CASSGGTGQSSYEQYF
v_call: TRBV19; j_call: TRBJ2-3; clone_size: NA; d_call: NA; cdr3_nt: TGTGCCAGTAGTACGCGTTACAGGGCAGATACGCAGTATTTT; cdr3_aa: CASSTRYRADTQYF
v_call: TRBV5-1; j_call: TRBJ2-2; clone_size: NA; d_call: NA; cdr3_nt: TGCGCCAGCACCAAAGAAGGGTCGACGAACACCGGGGAGCTGTTTTTT; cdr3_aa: CASTKEGSTNTGELFF
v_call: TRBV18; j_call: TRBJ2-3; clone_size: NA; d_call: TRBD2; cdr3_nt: TGTGCCAGCAGGCTAGCGGGGGCCGCCACAGATACGCAGTATTTT; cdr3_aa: CASRLAGAATDTQYF
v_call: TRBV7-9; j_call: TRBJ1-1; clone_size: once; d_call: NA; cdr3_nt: TGTGCCAGCAGAACAGGGTTAACTGAAGCTTTCTTT; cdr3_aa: CASRTGLTEAFF
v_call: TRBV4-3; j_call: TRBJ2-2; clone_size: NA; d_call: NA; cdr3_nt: TGCGCCAGCAGCCAAGATCGTCAGCTCGGGGAGCTGTTTTTT; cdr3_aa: CASSQDRQLGELFF
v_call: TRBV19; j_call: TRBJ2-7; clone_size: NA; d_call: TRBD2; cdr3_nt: TGTGCCAGGGTACCGGGACTAGCGGCTTACGAGCAGTACTTC; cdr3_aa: CARVPGLAAYEQYF
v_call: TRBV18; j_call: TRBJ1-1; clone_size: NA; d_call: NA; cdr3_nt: TGTGCCAGCTCACCCACCGCAACCTCCGCCGGGTCCGGGAACACTGAAGCTTTCTTT; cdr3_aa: CASSPTATSAGSGNTEAFF
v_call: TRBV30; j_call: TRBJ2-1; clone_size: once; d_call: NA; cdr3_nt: TGTGCCTGGAAAACGGAGAGCTCCTACAATGAGCAGTTCTTC; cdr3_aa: CAWKTESSYNEQFF
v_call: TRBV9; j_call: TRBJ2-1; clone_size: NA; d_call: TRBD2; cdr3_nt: TGTGCCAGCAGCGTAGGCGGGGGTAGCTCCTACAATGAGCAGTTCTTC; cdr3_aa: CASSVGGGSSYNEQFF
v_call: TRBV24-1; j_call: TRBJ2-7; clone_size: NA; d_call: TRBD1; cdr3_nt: TGTGCCACCAGCGCCGGGACAGGGTCCTCCTACGAGCAGTACTTC; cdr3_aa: CATSAGTGSSYEQYF
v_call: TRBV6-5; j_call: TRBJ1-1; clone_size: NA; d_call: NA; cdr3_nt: TGTGCCAGCAGAGTAGGGACCATGAACACTGAAGCTTTCTTT; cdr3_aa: CASRVGTMNTEAFF
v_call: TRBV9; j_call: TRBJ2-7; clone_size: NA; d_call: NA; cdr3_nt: TGTGCCAGCAGCCCTTCAGGACTTCTCGACGAGCAGTACTTC; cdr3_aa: CASSPSGLLDEQYF
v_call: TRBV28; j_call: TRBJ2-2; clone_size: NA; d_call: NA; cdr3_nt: TGTGCCAGCAGTACCAGGGTTGGCGGGGAGCTGTTTTTT; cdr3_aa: CASSTRVGGELFF
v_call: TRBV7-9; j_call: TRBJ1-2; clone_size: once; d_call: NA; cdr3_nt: TGTGCCAGCAGCTTAGTGGCCGGAGGGAACTATGGCTACACCTTC; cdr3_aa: CASSLVAGGNYGYTF
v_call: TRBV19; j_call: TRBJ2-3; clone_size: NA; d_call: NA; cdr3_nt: TGTGCCAGTAGTTTTAGGCGGGGAGTCACAGATACGCAGTATTTT; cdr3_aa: CASSFRRGVTDTQYF
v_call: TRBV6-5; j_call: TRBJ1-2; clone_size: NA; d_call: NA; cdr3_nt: TGTGCCAGCAGACCCGTGACTGCGAACTATGGCTACACCTTC; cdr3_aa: CASRPVTANYGYTF
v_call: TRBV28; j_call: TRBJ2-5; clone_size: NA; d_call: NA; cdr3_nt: TGTGCCAGCAGCCAAGTACTAGCTCTCAGGGAGACCCAGTACTTC; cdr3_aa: CASSQVLALRETQYF
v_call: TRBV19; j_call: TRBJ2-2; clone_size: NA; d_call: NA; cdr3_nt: TGTGCCACCAAGCGGAACACCGGGGAGCTGTTTTTT; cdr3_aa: CATKRNTGELFF
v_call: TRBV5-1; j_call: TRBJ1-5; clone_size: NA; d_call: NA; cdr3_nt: TGCGCCAGCTCTACCGGAGGTGGGCCCCAGCATTTT; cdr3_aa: CASSTGGGPQHF
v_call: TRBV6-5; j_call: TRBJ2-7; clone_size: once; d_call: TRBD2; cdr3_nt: TGTGCCAGCAGTTATGCTGCGGGGGGTGGTTCCTACGAGCAGTACTTC; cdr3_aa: CASSYAAGGGSYEQYF